The 4 T cell receptor beta chains given below trace back to one sample, sequenced in a study of T cells after yellow fever vaccination. Each CDR3 protein gets one entry after TCRdb re-called the 5' RACE reads with MiXCR. The table lists 160,000 or so distinct CDR3 sequences, almost 7% of them singletons. This sample comprised CD4+ T cells sorted from PBMCs, obtained 5 to 6 days after the first yellow fever vaccination. These receptors came from a man younger than 35 who received the YFV17D yellow fever vaccine.

This clonotype was counted between two and nine times. The V gene is TRBV6-2 or TRBV6-3, the J gene TRBJ2-2, with unresolved D. Looked up from germline, CDR1 is MNHEY and CDR2 is SVGEGT. Trimming left V 3 bases short and J 1 base short, with 6 bases between. CDR3 length equals 14 residues. CDR3 region: CASSYQENTGELFF. The CDR3 DNA reads as TGTGCCAGCAGTTATCAGGAGAACACCGGGGAGCTGTTTTTT.

The chain employs TRBV27 and TRBJ1-2; D might be TRBD1 (5 bases). The CDR3 has 23 residues. Germline CDR1 reads MNHEY; CDR2 reads SMNVEV (reference sequence). V was trimmed by 3 bases and J by 5 bases, leaving 40 bases between them. CDR3 nucleotide sequence: TGTGCCAGCAGTTTTGGAGGAGGGCGCGGTGGCACAGGCTCCGATGGGGCCTATTATGGCTACACCTTC. It codes for CASSFGGGRGGTGSDGAYYGYTF.

This clonotype was found many times. V usage is TRBV7-3 and J usage is TRBJ1-1; D gene ambiguous. The ends were cut back, 6 bases at V and 1 base at J, with 9 bases in the middle. Looked up from germline, CDR1 is SGHTA and CDR2 is FQGTGA. There are 13 residues in the CDR3. The DNA of the CDR3 is TGTGCCAGCAGTAAGACACAGAACACTGAAGCTTTCTTT. It yields the protein CASSKTQNTEAFF.

This chain connects TRBV29-1 to TRBJ2-4, with a tentative D call TRBD2 (6 bases). This CDR3 is built from 13 residues. Germline CDR1 reads SQVTM; CDR2 reads ANQGSEA. V was clipped by 4 bases and J by 9 bases, with 16 bases between them. For the CDR3, the DNA is TGCAGCGTTGTAAGGTCTAGCGAGACCATTCAGTACTTC. This gives the protein CSVVRSSETIQYF.